The clone carrying this T cell receptor beta chain was seen a few times. The antigen is unknown. Via MiXCR, TCRdb re-called the 5' RACE reads, giving one row per CDR3 protein. The data show about 13,000 distinct CDR3 sequences, 15% to 20% seen once. These data originate in a study of T-cell memory formation after mild COVID-19. Study-level results: Whether day 37 second-wave clones are SARS-CoV-2-specific was not confirmed. Contracting clones from day 15 to 85 showed balanced CD4/CD8; later expanders favored CD4+.

The specimen sequenced was PBMCs or a T cell subset sorted from them (not recorded which). This TCR came from a man aged 18 to 29 who had mild COVID-19 (a few samples of this study predate the infection). Cell type and time point are not known.

The CDR3: CASSFSGLPQHF. CDR3 nucleotide sequence: TGTGCCAGCAGCTTTTCGGGCCTGCCCCAGCATTTT. The chain joins TRBV7-2 to TRBJ1-5; the D is unclear. Germline loops: CDR1 SGHTA, CDR2 FQGNSA. The length of the CDR3 is 12 residues. V dropped 3 bases and J dropped 9 bases, with 9 bases sitting between them.